The 21 T cell receptor beta chains below come from one sample, sequenced in a study of T cells expressing NK-cell markers. TCRdb re-called the 5' RACE reads; every CDR3 protein appears as one record, without DNA. The sample has 440,000 or so distinct CDR3 sequences. Sequencing input: blood T cells: a sorted CD56 or NKG2C T cell subset, CD4+ or CD8+ T cells, or bulk PBMC T cells (not recorded which). These TCRs come from a woman aged 18-70 years in good health.

This sequence joins TRBV5-1 and TRBJ1-2. The CDR3 consists of 13 residues. Germline CDR1 and CDR2: SGHRS and YFSETQ. The CDR3 sequence: CASSLGQSYGYTF.

V usage is TRBV5-1 and J usage is TRBJ1-1; the D gene TCRdb calls, TRBD1, cannot be checked with no DNA. From germline, CDR1 is SGHRS and CDR2 YFSETQ. The CDR3 covers 14 residues. The CDR3 loop reads CASSFKDVGGEAFF.

The chain has TRBV20-1 and TRBJ1-2; TCRdb proposes TRBD1, but this gene call is untestable without DNA. The CDR3 totals 17 residues. The germline V gene encodes CDR1 DFQATT and CDR2 SNEGSKA (reference sequence). The CDR3 is CSAPPGQGAISNYGYTF.

The chain has TRBV7-2 and TRBJ1-1; checking the TCRdb D call of TRBD1 is not possible without DNA. The CDR3 extends over 17 amino acids. CDR1 is SGHTA and CDR2 is FQGNSA in the germline V gene. The CDR3 region is CASSHLRAGQGWEEAFF.

This chain uses TRBV3-1 with TRBJ2-3; TCRdb names TRBD1, which stays unverified in the absence of DNA. This CDR3 has 15 amino acids. The V gene's germline CDR1 is LGHDT and CDR2 YNNKEL (reference sequence). This chain's CDR3 is CASSQVGRPSDTQYF.

The chain combines TRBV9 with TRBJ2-5; the D call of TRBD1 rests on TCRdb alone, since no DNA is present to check it. The CDR3 extends over 15 amino acids. Germline V lookup: CDR1 SGDLS, CDR2 YYNGEE. Here the CDR3 reads CASSVNGAGGETQYF.

CDR3 sequence reads: CASSRQEGVGDTQYF. The chain employs TRBV4-3 and TRBJ2-3; TCRdb picks TRBD2, but there is no DNA to check that call. Germline CDR1 is LGHNA and CDR2 is YSLEER. The CDR3 has 15 residues.

The rearrangement uses TRBV10-3 and TRBJ2-3; TCRdb returns TRBD2, unconfirmable since there is no DNA. Germline CDR1 and CDR2: ENHRY and SYGVKD. The CDR3 contains 16 residues. The CDR3 sequence: CAISEWLAGGADTQYF.

The chain recombines TRBV12-3 or TRBV12-4 with TRBJ1-3. CDR3 length: 14 residues. The CDR3 protein is CASTLQLSGNTIYF.

The CDR3 sequence is CATSDRDPYRAEQFF. The chain links TRBV24-1 to TRBJ2-1; TCRdb names TRBD1, which stays unverified in the absence of DNA. The germline CDR1 and CDR2 sequences are KGHDR and SFDVKD. CDR3 length: 15 residues.

This chain joins TRBV20-1 and TRBJ1-5. Germline loops: CDR1 DFQATT, CDR2 SNEGSKA (reference sequence). This CDR3 is 13 amino acids long. The CDR3 loop is CSGGDTSNQPQHF.

The rearrangement joins TRBV6-2 or TRBV6-3 to TRBJ2-2. The CDR3 loop spans 13 amino acids. The germline V gene has CDR1 MNHEY and CDR2 SVGEGT. Here the CDR3 reads CASSWIYTGELFF.

The chain recombines TRBV12-3 or TRBV12-4 with TRBJ2-1; TCRdb names TRBD2, which stays unverified in the absence of DNA. The CDR3 has 15 amino acids. This chain's CDR3 is CASTKYVLARNEQFF.

The chain uses TRBV7-9 and TRBJ2-5; TCRdb returns TRBD2, unconfirmable since there is no DNA. This CDR3 has 15 amino acids. Germline CDR1 SEHNR, CDR2 FQNEAQ (reference sequence). CDR3 sequence reads: CASSGGGYEGETQYF. The full variable domain, completed using reference TRBV7-9 and TRBJ2-5, is DTGVSQNPRHKITKRGQNVTFRCDPISEHNRLYWYRQTLGQGPEFLTYFQNEAQLEKSRLLSDRFSAERPKGSFSTLEIQRTEQGDSAMYLCASSGGGYEGETQYFGPGTRLLVL.

The chain links TRBV12-3 or TRBV12-4 to TRBJ2-5; TCRdb names TRBD2, which stays unverified in the absence of DNA. The CDR3 totals 15 residues. The CDR3 loop is CASSIDPKSAETQYF.

V usage is TRBV7-2 and J usage is TRBJ2-5. Looked up from germline, CDR1 is SGHTA and CDR2 is FQGNSA. This CDR3 has 14 amino acids. CDR3 protein: CASSLEDGWETQYF.

This chain links TRBV6-2 or TRBV6-3 with TRBJ2-4; TCRdb selects TRBD1, and the lack of DNA leaves this call unchecked. Germline CDR1 and CDR2: MNHEY and SVGEGT. The CDR3 is 14 residues long. The chain's CDR3 is CASSYLARKNIQYF.

The CDR3 loop reads CSVATSGGLRGFQETQYF. The chain carries TRBV29-1 and TRBJ2-5; the D gene TCRdb calls, TRBD2, cannot be checked with no DNA. Germline loops: CDR1 SQVTM, CDR2 ANQGSEA. The CDR3 consists of 18 residues.

CDR3 protein: CASRTSRGSYTGELFF. This rearrangement joins TRBV6-1 to TRBJ2-2; TCRdb calls TRBD1, which cannot be checked without DNA. The CDR3 runs to 16 residues. Germline CDR1 and CDR2: MNHNS and SASEGT.

J is TRBJ1-2 and V is TRBV3-1; TCRdb indicates TRBD1, and absent DNA this call remains unverified. This CDR3 region has 16 residues. Germline V gives CDR1 LGHDT, CDR2 YNNKEL (reference sequence). The CDR3: CASSQEGGTGFRGYTF.

The chain recombines TRBV4-1 with TRBJ1-1. The CDR3 runs 14 residues. The germline CDR1 and CDR2 sequences are MGHRA and YSYEKL. The CDR3 loop reads CASSQGRWGTEAFF.